This TCR beta chain comes out of a study of T cells in Graves' hyperthyroidism and ophthalmopathy. Concerning this clonotype: Sequence at one end of the junction differs from germline and may be a read error.

RNA transcripts provided the source from which TCR beta CDR3 regions were amplified. A first-round RT-PCR of the TCR CDR3 used the HTBI primer set. From the multiplex PCR reads, TCRdb called clonotypes with MiXCR, one entry per CDR3 protein. Among 660,000 or so distinct CDR3 sequences listed, 45% were seen once. The sequencing sample was made of peripheral blood or thyroid tissue (not recorded which). This receptor was identified in an adult man with Graves' disease, either hyperthyroidism or ophthalmopathy (not recorded which).

The CDR3 region is CSTRHLGDNQPQHF. CDR3 coding DNA: TGCAGTACTAGACATCTAGGCGACAATCAGCCCCAGCATTTT. The chain recombines TRBV20-1 with TRBJ1-5; no definite D call. This CDR3 comprises 14 residues. CDR1 is DFQATT, CDR2 SNEGSKA, per germline (reference sequence).